These 6 T cell receptor beta chains were sequenced from one sample in a study of OX40 agonist ivuxolimab in advanced cancers. Libraries were prepared by immunoSEQ multiplex PCR; TCRdb keeps only in-frame clonotypes and omits some of them. This sample has 50,000 to 65,000 clones, with 65% to 85% found just once. The sample in question was CD4+ or CD8+ T cells sorted from blood, obtained in a trial of the OX40 agonist ivuxolimab. These receptors were collected from an adult with an advanced solid tumor such as melanoma, head and neck, liver or kidney cancer.

CDR3 amino acids: CASSFRGASTDTQYF. As DNA, the CDR3 is TGTGCCAGCAGCTTCAGGGGGGCTAGCACAGATACGCAGTATTTT. The gene calls are TRBV11-3 and TRBJ2-3; D perhaps matches TRBD1 (7 bases). The germline CDR1 and CDR2 sequences are SGHNT and YENEEA. The CDR3 contains 15 residues. Deletions cut 3 bases from V and 0 bases from J, with 10 bases between.

This clone was observed once. The chain combines TRBV4-1 with TRBJ1-1; a weak D match, TRBD1 (5 bases). This CDR3 has 15 residues. V gave up 0 bases and J gave up 1 base, with 9 bases separating them. Per germline, CDR1 MGHRA and CDR2 YSYEKL. This CDR3 reads CASSQDSRGNTEAFF. CDR3 in DNA: TGCGCCAGCAGCCAAGATAGTAGGGGGAACACTGAAGCTTTCTTT.

The J gene is TRBJ2-2, the V gene TRBV2; tentative D call: TRBD2 (7 bases). This CDR3 contains 12 residues. Germline V lookup: CDR1 SNHLY, CDR2 FYNNEI. Trimming left V 5 bases short and J 9 bases short, with 10 bases between. The chain's CDR3 is CASSSGGRELFF. CDR3 bases: TGTGCCAGCAGTTCGGGGGGCCGGGAGCTGTTTTTT.

This chain links TRBV2 with TRBJ2-2; 7 nucleotides align to TRBD1. Germline V CDR1 and CDR2: SNHLY, FYNNEI. There are 14 residues in the CDR3. The J segment lost 4 bases and the V segment lost 3 bases, leaving 2 bases of the junction unmatched. CDR3 region: CASSESGGTGELFF. The CDR3 coding sequence is TGTGCCAGCAGTGAGTCAGGGGGCACCGGGGAGCTGTTTTTT.

The V call is TRBV10-3, the J call TRBJ2-7, with 13 bases matching TRBD2. This CDR3 comprises 17 residues. Germline V gene lookup returns CDR1 ENHRY and CDR2 SYGVKD. V dropped 10 bases and J dropped 1; count of bases not matched to a gene: 13. Written as DNA, the CDR3 is TGTGCCACCCTAGAGAGACTAGCGGGGGGCCATTCCTACGAGCAGTACTTC. Residues: CATLERLAGGHSYEQYF.

V and J are TRBV5-1 and TRBJ1-1, with TRBD1 as a possible D gene (6 bases). CDR1 and CDR2 (germline): SGHRS, YFSETQ. This CDR3 region has 14 residues. Trimming left V 6 bases short and J 6 bases short, with 18 bases between. The DNA for the CDR3 is TGCGCCAGCACAGCGGCAGCAGGGGACGCTGAAGCTTTCTTT. It is translated as CASTAAAGDAEAFF.